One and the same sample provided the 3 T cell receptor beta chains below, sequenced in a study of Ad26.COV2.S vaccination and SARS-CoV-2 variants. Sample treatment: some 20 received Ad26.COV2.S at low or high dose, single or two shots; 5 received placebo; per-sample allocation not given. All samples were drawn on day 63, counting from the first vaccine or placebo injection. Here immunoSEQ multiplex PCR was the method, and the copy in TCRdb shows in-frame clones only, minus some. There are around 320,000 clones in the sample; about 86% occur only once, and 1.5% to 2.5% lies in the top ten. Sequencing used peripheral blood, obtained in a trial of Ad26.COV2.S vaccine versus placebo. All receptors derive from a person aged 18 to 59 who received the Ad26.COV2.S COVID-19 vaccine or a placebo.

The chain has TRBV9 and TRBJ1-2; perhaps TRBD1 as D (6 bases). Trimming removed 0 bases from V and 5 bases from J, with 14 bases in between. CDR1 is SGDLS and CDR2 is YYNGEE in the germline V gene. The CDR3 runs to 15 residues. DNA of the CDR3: TGTGCCAGCAGCGTAGATCTCGGCAGGGGATATGGCTACACCTTC. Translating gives CASSVDLGRGYGYTF.

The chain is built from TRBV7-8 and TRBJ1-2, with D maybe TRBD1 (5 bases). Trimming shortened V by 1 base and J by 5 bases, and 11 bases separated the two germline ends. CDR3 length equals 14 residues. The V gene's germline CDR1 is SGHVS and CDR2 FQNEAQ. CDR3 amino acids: CASSLEGRVYGYTF. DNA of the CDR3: TGTGCCAGCAGCTTAGAAGGCAGGGTATATGGCTACACCTTC.

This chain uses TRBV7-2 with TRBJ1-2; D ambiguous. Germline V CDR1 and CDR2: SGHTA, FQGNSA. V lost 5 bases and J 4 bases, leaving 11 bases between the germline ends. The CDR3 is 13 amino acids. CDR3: CASSPGQSYGYTF. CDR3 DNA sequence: TGTGCCAGCAGCCCCGGGCAGTCCTATGGCTACACCTTC.